This entry lists 27 T cell receptor beta chains sequenced from one sample in a study of CD8+ T cells in alopecia areata. Reverse transcribed after extraction, RNA yielded cDNA as the sequencing template. The data were produced by immunoSEQ multiplex PCR, yet TCRdb's version contains in-frame clones alone and is incomplete. The sample includes about 94,000 clones, about 70% of them seen just once. Treatment in this sample: oral pan-JAK inhibitor, 5-10 mg twice daily. Sequences were derived from CD8+ T cells sorted from blood, sampled between weeks 43 and 45, from a patient treated with tofacitinib. The receptors derive from a human donor with alopecia areata.

This clone has a single count. The chain is built from TRBV30 and TRBJ1-1; no definite D call. CDR3 length: 13 amino acids. Trimming took 1 base from V and 3 from J, leaving 9 bases between them. The germline V gene has CDR1 GTSNPN and CDR2 SVGIG (reference sequence). The CDR3 DNA is TGTGCCTGGAGTGGGGGTCCAGACACTGAAGCTTTCTTT. Translated: CAWSGGPDTEAFF.

The rearrangement links TRBV14 to TRBJ2-7; D is tentatively TRBD1 or TRBD2 (5 bases each). V was clipped by 0 bases and J by 4 bases, with 13 bases between them. The CDR3 contains 15 residues. Germline CDR1 SGHDN, CDR2 FVKESK. In DNA form, the CDR3 reads TGTGCCAGCAGCCAAGATCGAGGGGTGAGGTACGAGCAGTACTTC. Protein sequence: CASSQDRGVRYEQYF.

CDR3 region: CASSPGVASYNEQFF. The CDR3 coding sequence is TGCGCCAGCAGTCCAGGAGTGGCCTCCTACAATGAGCAGTTCTTC. J is TRBJ2-1 and V is TRBV10-1; D remains unclear. V lost 5 bases and J 0 bases, leaving 11 bases between the germline ends. The CDR3 has 15 residues. Germline lookup yields CDR1 WNHNN and CDR2 SYGVQD (reference sequence).

This clone has just a few counts. V and J are TRBV4-3 and TRBJ2-5, with TRBD1 as a possible D gene (5 bases). This CDR3 spans 13 amino acids. The V gene lost 4 bases and the J gene lost 5 bases, with 11 bases spanning the gap. In germline, CDR1 is LGHNA, CDR2 YSLEER. Here the CDR3 DNA reads TGCGCCAGCAGCCTGACAGAGTGGGAGACCCAGTACTTC. It is translated as CASSLTEWETQYF.

This clone was detected a few times. The chain employs TRBV5-6 and TRBJ2-3; 10 bases agree with TRBD2. The CDR3 is 16 amino acids. V lost 0 bases and J lost 3; bases outside the gene matches: 4. Germline values: CDR1 SGHDT, CDR2 YYEEEE. The CDR3 region is CASSLAERGGTDTQYF. CDR3 coding DNA: TGTGCCAGCAGCTTGGCTGAGCGGGGGGGAACAGATACGCAGTATTTT.

The table lists this clone with a few counts. The rearrangement uses TRBV18 and TRBJ2-3, with D perhaps TRBD2 (5 bases). V gave up 2 bases and J gave up 6 bases, with 18 bases separating them. Germline CDR1 is KGHSH and CDR2 is LQKENI. The CDR3 has 16 amino acids. The CDR3 sequence is CASSPKSGDWWDTQYF. Written as DNA, the CDR3 is TGTGCCAGCTCACCAAAGAGCGGAGACTGGTGGGATACGCAGTATTTT. Filled out from reference TRBV18 and TRBJ2-3, the complete variable domain reads NAGVMQNPRHLVRRRGQEARLRCSPMKGHSHVYWYRQLPEEGLKFMVYLQKENIIDESGMPKERFSAEFPKEGPSILRIQQVVRGDSAAYFCASSPKSGDWWDTQYFGPGTRLTVL.

The sample holds one count of this clone. The rearrangement uses TRBV4-3 and TRBJ2-3; D possibly corresponds to TRBD1 (5 bases). Germline assignment: CDR1 LGHNA and CDR2 YSLEER. The CDR3 sequence is 16 residues long. Trimming took 0 bases from V and 3 from J, leaving 13 bases between them. This CDR3 reads CASSQEWGGATDTQYF. As DNA, the CDR3 is TGCGCCAGCAGCCAAGAGTGGGGCGGTGCGACAGATACGCAGTATTTT.

Only one count was recorded for this clone. This sequence joins TRBV7-8 and TRBJ2-2; the D is unclear. Trimming stripped 7 bases from V and 7 bases from J, with 16 bases between. The CDR3 is made up of 14 amino acids. Per the germline V gene, CDR1 is SGHVS and CDR2 is FQNEAQ. Here the CDR3 reads CASIPLGYSGELFF. In DNA, the CDR3 is TGTGCCAGCATCCCCTTGGGCTATAGCGGGGAGCTGTTTTTT.

The chain combines TRBV5-1 with TRBJ1-1; possibly TRBD1 for D (5 bases). CDR3 length equals 15 residues. CDR1 is SGHRS and CDR2 is YFSETQ in the germline V gene. V was trimmed by 1 base and J by 1 base, leaving 11 bases between them. CDR3 sequence (DNA): TGCGCCAGCAGCTTGTACAGGCTGGGGAACACTGAAGCTTTCTTT. This translates into CASSLYRLGNTEAFF.

The CDR3 reads CASSLGSDSPLHF. The CDR3 coding sequence is TGTGCCAGCAGCTTAGGGTCCGATTCACCCCTCCACTTT. This rearrangement joins TRBV13 to TRBJ1-6; D is undetermined. The V and J ends lost 0 bases and 8 bases respectively, with 5 bases between them. CDR1 is PRHDT, CDR2 FYEKMQ, per germline (reference sequence). CDR3 length equals 13 residues.

In this sample, this clone turned up a few times. The chain joins TRBV10-3 to TRBJ1-2; D is undetermined. Germline V gene data show CDR1 as ENHRY and CDR2 as SYGVKD. Trimming removed 0 bases at V and 3 bases at J, with 17 bases between. The CDR3 is made up of 17 amino acids. In DNA form, the CDR3 reads TGTGCCATCAGTGAGTCGACTGATGAGGGAAAGTACTATGGCTACACCTTC. This sequence encodes CAISESTDEGKYYGYTF.

The chain is built from TRBV10-3 and TRBJ2-3; TRBD2 aligns across 11 bases. V was clipped by 10 bases and J by 3 bases; unmatched bases: 6. CDR3 length: 14 amino acids. Germline V gene data show CDR1 as ENHRY and CDR2 as SYGVKD. In nucleotides, the CDR3 is TGTGCCACTCTTCGGACTAGCGGGACAGATACGCAGTATTTT. Its translation: CATLRTSGTDTQYF.

The chain links TRBV27 to TRBJ2-3; D uncertain. Germline CDR1 MNHEY, CDR2 SMNVEV (reference sequence). The CDR3 is 11 residues long. Trimming shortened V by 8 bases and J by 5 bases, and 8 bases separated the two germline ends. The DNA for the CDR3 is TGTGCCAGCGGTAAACGAGATACGCAGTATTTT. It codes for CASGKRDTQYF.

The chain recombines TRBV30 with TRBJ2-7; TRBD1 matches 7 bases. Looked up from germline, CDR1 is GTSNPN and CDR2 is SVGIG (reference sequence). The V gene end was trimmed by 0 bases and the J gene end by 1 base; junction bases not matched to a gene: 6. The CDR3 covers 15 residues. The CDR3 bases are TGTGCCTGGAGTGTCGGGGACAGCTCGTCCTACGAGCAGTACTTC. Amino acids: CAWSVGDSSSYEQYF. The entire variable domain, with the rest obtained from reference TRBV30 and TRBJ2-7, is as follows: SQTIHQWPATLVQPVGSPLSLECTVEGTSNPNLYWYRQAAGRGLQLLFYSVGIGQISSEVPQNLSASRPQDRQFILSSKKLLLSDSGFYLCAWSVGDSSSYEQYFGPGTRLTVT.

This clone was seen a few times. This rearrangement joins TRBV19 to TRBJ2-1; D is unresolved. CDR1 and CDR2 from the germline V gene are LNHDA and SQIVND (reference sequence). Trimming pared 2 bases from V and 1 base from J, leaving 6 bases between. The CDR3 totals 14 residues. The CDR3 spells CASSISRSYNEQFF. CDR3 DNA sequence: TGTGCCAGTAGTATAAGCCGGTCCTACAATGAGCAGTTCTTC.

This sequence joins TRBV29-1 and TRBJ2-7; D tentatively reads TRBD1 or TRBD2 (5 bases each). CDR3 size: 15 residues. Germline V CDR1 and CDR2: SQVTM, ANQGSEA. V was trimmed by 4 bases and J by 6 bases, leaving 22 bases between them. CDR3 sequence: CSVVPPGRAEGEQYF. The CDR3 DNA follows: TGCAGCGTTGTACCCCCTGGCAGGGCTGAGGGCGAGCAGTACTTC.

The V gene is TRBV2, the J gene TRBJ1-1; TRBD1 matches at 7 bases. CDR1 and CDR2 (germline): SNHLY, FYNNEI. J was trimmed by 1 base and V by 3 bases; bases with no gene match: 5. The length of the CDR3 is 15 residues. CDR3: CASSEFGTENTEAFF. The CDR3 DNA follows: TGTGCCAGCAGTGAGTTTGGGACAGAGAACACTGAAGCTTTCTTT.

The chain carries TRBV7-9 and TRBJ1-5; the D is unclear. The CDR3 extends over 12 amino acids. Germline CDR1 is SEHNR and CDR2 is FQNEAQ (reference sequence). V gave up 5 bases and J gave up 4 bases, with 6 bases separating them. The CDR3: CASSRENQPQHF. As DNA, the CDR3 is TGTGCCAGCAGCCGCGAGAATCAGCCCCAGCATTTT.

The CDR3: CASSFGQGINEQFF. DNA for the CDR3: TGCGCCAGCAGCTTTGGACAGGGGATAAATGAGCAGTTCTTC. This chain joins TRBV5-1 and TRBJ2-1, with 9 positions matching TRBD1. With 2 bases clipped from V and 7 bases from J, the junction kept 4 bases outside the gene matches. Per the germline V gene, CDR1 is SGHRS and CDR2 is YFSETQ. This CDR3 comprises 14 residues.

Only one count was recorded for this clone. The gene calls are TRBV7-2 and TRBJ1-6; no clear D. Trimming removed 6 bases from V and 1 base from J, with 13 bases in between. CDR3 length: 16 amino acids. Germline lookup yields CDR1 SGHTA and CDR2 FQGNSA. Here the CDR3 DNA reads TGTGCCAGCAGACATCTCGCGGAGTCCTATAATTCACCCCTCCACTTT. This codes for CASRHLAESYNSPLHF. The variable domain in full, with the rest retrieved from reference TRBV7-2 and TRBJ1-6, is GAGVSQSPSNKVTEKGKDVELRCDPISGHTALYWYRQSLGQGLEFLIYFQGNSAPDKSGLPSDRFSAERTGGSVSTLTIQRTQQEDSAVYLCASRHLAESYNSPLHFGNGTRLTVT.

This clone was picked up one time. A far larger clone lies a single base away; this is likely a read error. The rearrangement joins TRBV7-3 to TRBJ2-7; TRBD2 matches 11 bases. The CDR3 is 16 residues long. The germline CDR1 and CDR2 sequences are SGHTA and FQGTGA. Losses at the gene ends were 3 bases for V and 1 base for J; bases not matched to a gene: 5. The CDR3 spells CASSLGGTSGSYEQYF. Written as DNA, the CDR3 is TGTGCCAGCAGCTTGGGGGGGACTAGCGGATCCTACGAGCAGTACTTC.

The chain uses TRBV2 and TRBJ2-1; 7 nucleotides agree with TRBD2. The V segment lost 8 bases and the J segment 10 bases; nucleotides outside the gene matches: 8. Germline CDR1 SNHLY, CDR2 FYNNEI. This CDR3 has 12 amino acids. The CDR3 region has the DNA TGTGCCAGCCGGGGGGAGGGCCTCGAGCAGTTCTTC. It translates to CASRGEGLEQFF.

The chain carries TRBV29-1 and TRBJ1-2; 7 positions agree with TRBD1. CDR1 and CDR2 (germline): SQVTM, ANQGSEA. The CDR3 sequence is 14 residues long. J was trimmed by 3 bases and V by 6 bases; bases with no gene match: 10. CDR3: CSVEGTGADYGYTF. The CDR3 DNA is TGCAGCGTGGAGGGCACAGGGGCGGACTATGGCTACACCTTC.

The V call is TRBV10-2, the J call TRBJ2-3; D uncertain. This CDR3 has 15 amino acids. The V and J ends lost 5 bases and 2 bases respectively, with 14 bases between them. Germline V CDR1 and CDR2: WSHSY, SAAADI. The CDR3 sequence is CASSLRREPTDTQYF. CDR3 DNA: TGCGCCAGCAGTCTCAGGCGCGAGCCCACAGATACGCAGTATTTT.

The rearrangement joins TRBV28 to TRBJ2-3; 7 positions match TRBD1. The CDR3 has 16 amino acids. Germline assignment: CDR1 MDHEN and CDR2 SYDVKM. Trimming took 5 bases from V and 2 from J; bases not matched to a gene: 10. The CDR3 here is CASSAYGTADTDTQYF. The CDR3 DNA sequence: TGTGCCAGCAGTGCCTACGGGACAGCCGACACAGATACGCAGTATTTT.

This clone was seen more than once but under ten times. V usage is TRBV14 and J usage is TRBJ1-1; D is perhaps TRBD1 (6 bases). Germline lookup yields CDR1 SGHDN and CDR2 FVKESK. Trimming stripped 0 bases from V and 8 bases from J, with 13 bases between. CDR3 length: 14 residues. The CDR3 protein is CASSQDSGAVEAFF. The CDR3 nucleotides are TGTGCCAGCAGCCAAGATTCGGGGGCGGTGGAAGCTTTCTTT.

The V and J genes are TRBV30 and TRBJ2-2, with D possibly matching TRBD2 (5 bases). The V end was cut by 1 base, the J end by 1 base, with 10 bases between. The CDR3 spans 15 residues. In germline, CDR1 is GTSNPN, CDR2 SVGIG (reference sequence). For the CDR3, the DNA is TGTGCCTGGAGTGAAGGTAGCGAGAACACCGGGGAGCTGTTTTTT. It encodes CAWSEGSENTGELFF.